This record looks at one T cell receptor beta chain sequence and its context. From germline, CDR1 is MNHEY and CDR2 SVGAGI. The CDR3 is 15 amino acids. The ends lost 2 bases at V and 4 bases at J; junction bases unmatched: 5. Profiled with immunoSEQ multiplex PCR; TCRdb holds only in-frame clones, not every one. The sample records 200,000 to 250,000 clones, 86% being singletons. This sample stems from a study of blood T cell repertoires in COVID-19. Background on the study: Whether acute or convalescent, the COVID-19 samples came from the United States, Italy and Spain. From T cells, B-cell-depleted T cells, or PBMCs came the material, which was cDNA or gDNA.

Participants, 18 to 89 years old, spanned around 26 US areas. Assignment of participants to cohorts was predicated upon participant-reported clinical history. Input material: PBMCs or T cells enriched from blood (not recorded which). This TCR derives from a woman in her thirties or forties with acute COVID-19. The chain has TRBV6-5 and TRBJ1-2; 9 bases agree with TRBD1. The CDR3 bases are TGTGCCAGCAGTTACAAGGACAGGGGCTTCTATGGCTACACCTTC. Protein: CASSYKDRGFYGYTF.